A single sample gave rise to the 26 T cell receptor beta chains below, sequenced in a study of identifying expanded T cells in peripheral blood. The table came from immunoSEQ multiplex PCR; TCRdb's copy has only in-frame clones and leaves some out. The sample consists of approximately 110,000 clones, around 89% of them appearing once. Material: blood. The receptors shown here come from a person aged 18 to 70 in good health.

The chain combines TRBV7-2 with TRBJ1-1; 7 bases are shared with TRBD1. The junction had 12 bases not matched to a gene; V was cut back by 5 bases and J by 6 bases. Germline assignment: CDR1 SGHTA and CDR2 FQGNSA. There are 15 residues in the CDR3. The CDR3 DNA is TGTGCCAGCAGCATTGGACAGGCGGGCCCCGCTGAAGCTTTCTTT. This gives the protein CASSIGQAGPAEAFF. Full variable domain (outside the CDR3, taken from reference TRBV7-2 and TRBJ1-1): GAGVSQSPSNKVTEKGKDVELRCDPISGHTALYWYRQSLGQGLEFLIYFQGNSAPDKSGLPSDRFSAERTGGSVSTLTIQRTQQEDSAVYLCASSIGQAGPAEAFFGQGTRLTVV.

The V call is TRBV10-3, the J call TRBJ2-6; 9 bases are a match to TRBD1. V lost 10 bases, J lost 3 bases, and 13 bases stayed unmatched. Germline-derived CDR1 and CDR2 are ENHRY and SYGVKD. The CDR3 is 17 amino acids. CDR3 in DNA: TGTGCCACCTACCAGGGACAGGGCCTTCTTGGGGCCAACGTCCTGACTTTC. Translated: CATYQGQGLLGANVLTF.

V is TRBV6-6 and J is TRBJ1-5, with a tentative D call TRBD1 (5 bases). The CDR3 loop spans 14 amino acids. Trimming took off 6 bases at V and 4 bases at J, with 13 bases between the two ends. CDR1 and CDR2 from the germline V gene are MNHNY and SVGAGI (reference sequence). The CDR3 region has the DNA TGTGCCAGCAGGCCGGGACGGACGAATCAGCCCCAGCATTTT. Protein sequence: CASRPGRTNQPQHF.

This clone was seen just once. The rearrangement uses TRBV27 and TRBJ2-2; tentative D call: TRBD2 (6 bases). The germline V gene has CDR1 MNHEY and CDR2 SMNVEV (reference sequence). The CDR3 is 15 amino acids. V was pared by 1 base and J by 1 base, with 7 bases between. The CDR3 nucleotides are TGTGCCAGCAGTTTATTGGGGGGGAACACCGGGGAGCTGTTTTTT. It translates to CASSLLGGNTGELFF.

The genes are TRBV29-1 and TRBJ1-2, with 7 bases identical to TRBD1. Germline CDR1 reads SQVTM; CDR2 reads ANQGSEA. With 4 bases clipped from V and 2 bases from J, the junction kept 7 bases outside the gene matches. The CDR3 spans 14 residues. The CDR3 coding sequence is TGCAGCGTTGTTCTCCGGGACAGCAACTATGGCTACACCTTC. This gives the protein CSVVLRDSNYGYTF.

This rearrangement joins TRBV2 to TRBJ1-2; tentative D call: TRBD1 (6 bases). Germline CDR1 is SNHLY and CDR2 is FYNNEI. The CDR3 extends over 14 amino acids. With 6 bases removed from V and 5 bases from J, the gap between germline ends came to 16 bases. The CDR3 loop is CASREQGPRYGYTF. The CDR3 nucleotides are TGTGCCAGCAGGGAACAGGGCCCTCGTTATGGCTACACCTTC.

The chain uses TRBV7-9 and TRBJ2-7; 12 nucleotides match TRBD1. The CDR3 is made up of 16 amino acids. Trimming cost V 1 base and J 5 bases; bases outside gene matches: 6. CDR1 and CDR2 from the germline V gene are SEHNR and FQNEAQ (reference sequence). CDR3 protein: CASSLGGQGAYHEQYF. In DNA, the CDR3 is TGTGCCAGCAGCTTAGGGGGACAGGGGGCTTATCACGAGCAGTACTTC.

This sequence joins TRBV21-1 and TRBJ2-7; the table's D call of TRBD2 was not tested on the DNA. TRBV21-1 is reported as a pseudogene. CDR3 length: 15 residues. The DNA for the CDR3 is TGTGCCAGCAGTGCCCCTTTCGGAAGCGGCTACGAGCAGTACTTC. Encoded protein: CASSAPFGSGYEQYF.

The rearrangement links TRBV7-2 to TRBJ2-7, with TRBD2 as a possible D gene (6 bases). Germline CDR1 and CDR2: SGHTA and FQGNSA. CDR3 length: 15 residues. The germline V and J ends were trimmed by 1 base and 3 bases, with 13 bases remaining between them. In DNA form, the CDR3 reads TGTGCCAGCAGCTTAGGGCAGGGACTCAGCTACGAGCAGTACTTC. Its protein is CASSLGQGLSYEQYF.

The genes are TRBV6-5 and TRBJ2-7; D is possibly TRBD2 (6 bases). In germline, CDR1 is MNHEY, CDR2 SVGAGI. The V end was cut by 5 bases, the J end by 4 bases, with 6 bases between. This CDR3 region has 11 residues. The CDR3 spells CASSGRYEQYF. CDR3 nucleotide sequence: TGTGCCAGCAGTGGGAGGTACGAGCAGTACTTC.

The chain is built from TRBV6-1 and TRBJ2-1; TRBD2 matches 8 bases. Germline CDR1 reads MNHNS; CDR2 reads SASEGT. Unmatched junction bases numbered 8, after V lost 6 bases and J lost 4 bases. The CDR3 runs 15 residues. The CDR3 is CASRAYGGGYNEQFF. The DNA for the CDR3 is TGTGCCAGCAGAGCCTACGGGGGGGGTTACAATGAGCAGTTCTTC.

The V call is TRBV28, the J call TRBJ1-6; the D is unclear. Trimming removed 6 bases from V and 6 bases from J, with 3 bases in between. Germline CDR1 reads MDHEN; CDR2 reads SYDVKM. This CDR3 spans 11 amino acids. In DNA form, the CDR3 reads TGTGCCAGCAGCCTTAATTCACCCCTCCACTTT. This codes for CASSLNSPLHF.

As for this clone: This likely came from a read error, as a far larger clone is one base away. V usage is TRBV11-3 and J usage is TRBJ1-4; the match to TRBD1 covers 7 bases. Germline V gene lookup returns CDR1 SGHNT and CDR2 YENEEA. V lost 5 bases to trimming and J lost 8 bases; unmatched junction nucleotides: 8. This CDR3 is 14 amino acids long. CDR3 DNA sequence: TGTGCCAGCAGCCAGGACACAGGGGACGAAAAACTGTTTTTT. Its protein product is CASSQDTGDEKLFF.

J is TRBJ2-3 and V is TRBV7-9; unclear D gene. CDR1 and CDR2 (germline): SEHNR, FQNEAQ (reference sequence). Trimming stripped 5 bases from V and 2 bases from J, with 14 bases between. The CDR3 spans 15 residues. CDR3 sequence: CASSRANSPTDTQYF. The CDR3 bases are TGTGCCAGCAGCCGAGCCAACAGTCCCACAGATACGCAGTATTTT.

The genes are TRBV10-3 and TRBJ1-1, with D possibly being TRBD1 (6 bases). The CDR3 has 14 residues. V shed 10 bases and J shed 3 bases, with 18 bases lying between them. CDR1 is ENHRY, CDR2 SYGVKD, per germline. The CDR3 region has the DNA TGTGCCACCAGCAGGGGCCTCATGGACACTGAAGCTTTCTTT. Translating gives CATSRGLMDTEAFF.

The V call is TRBV7-2, the J call TRBJ2-5; D gene ambiguous. The CDR3 is made up of 13 amino acids. Germline V CDR1 and CDR2: SGHTA, FQGNSA. Trimming pared 0 bases from V and 2 bases from J, leaving 4 bases between. The CDR3 DNA reads as TGTGCCAGCAGCTTAGCACAGCAAGAGACCCAGTACTTC. Its translation: CASSLAQQETQYF.

V usage is TRBV11-2 and J usage is TRBJ2-5; the match to TRBD2 covers 10 bases. The ends lost 1 base at V and 0 bases at J; junction bases unmatched: 11. The V gene's germline CDR1 is SGHAT and CDR2 FQNNGV. The length of the CDR3 is 19 residues. The chain's CDR3 is CASSLAPLGSGGYQETQYF. CDR3 sequence (DNA): TGTGCCAGCAGCTTAGCCCCCCTGGGTAGCGGGGGGTACCAAGAGACCCAGTACTTC.

This sequence joins TRBV7-6 and TRBJ1-1; D not certain. Germline V gene sequence: CDR1 SGHVS, CDR2 FNYEAQ. The CDR3 covers 16 residues. V gave up 1 base and J gave up 1 base, with 13 bases separating them. The DNA for the CDR3 is TGTGCCAGCAGCTTAGGAGCCGGAAACTCGAACACTGAAGCTTTCTTT. This sequence encodes CASSLGAGNSNTEAFF.

A remark on this clone: At the DNA level, this CDR3 is encoded by other sequences in the same sample as well. The rearrangement links TRBV30 to TRBJ2-5; 12 positions match TRBD1. There are 14 residues in the CDR3. Losses at the gene ends were 5 bases for V and 4 bases for J; bases not matched to a gene: 5. In germline, CDR1 is GTSNPN, CDR2 SVGIG (reference sequence). The CDR3 sequence is CAWRGGQGAETQYF. The CDR3 DNA follows: TGTGCCTGGCGGGGGGGACAGGGGGCAGAGACCCAGTACTTC.

The V gene is TRBV5-6, the J gene TRBJ2-1; 7 nucleotides agree with TRBD2. Trimming took 1 base from V and 10 from J; bases not matched to a gene: 17. The CDR3 is 17 amino acids. The germline V gene has CDR1 SGHDT and CDR2 YYEEEE. CDR3 loop: CASSLRGAGVLRIEQFF. DNA for the CDR3: TGTGCCAGCAGCTTGAGGGGTGCGGGGGTCCTTCGCATAGAGCAGTTCTTC.

V gene TRBV6-5 combines with J gene TRBJ1-2; D unresolved. The germline V and J ends were trimmed by 6 bases and 8 bases, with 19 bases remaining between them. Germline CDR1 is MNHEY and CDR2 is SVGAGI. The CDR3 runs 14 residues. In DNA form, the CDR3 reads TGTGCCAGCAGACCATCCGGGTCGCCCTTGGGCTACACCTTC. Translated, it gives CASRPSGSPLGYTF.

V and J are TRBV19 and TRBJ1-3; D is perhaps TRBD1 (6 bases). The germline CDR1 and CDR2 sequences are LNHDA and SQIVND (reference sequence). V was cut by 7 bases and J by 2 bases, with 18 bases left in between. This CDR3 region has 16 residues. The chain's CDR3 is CASKTQTGTTGNTIYF. The CDR3 DNA reads as TGTGCCAGTAAGACACAGACAGGCACGACTGGAAACACCATATATTTT.

This rearrangement joins TRBV5-4 to TRBJ1-4; D not resolved. Germline V gene lookup returns CDR1 SGHNT and CDR2 YYREEE (reference sequence). The CDR3 consists of 13 residues. V dropped 4 bases and J dropped 0 bases, with 4 bases sitting between them. For the CDR3, the DNA is TGTGCCAGCAGCCTACCAACTAATGAAAAACTGTTTTTT. It specifies CASSLPTNEKLFF.

V is TRBV29-1 and J is TRBJ2-5; D is possibly TRBD2 (6 bases). This CDR3 comprises 12 residues. The V end was cut by 0 bases, the J end by 5 bases, with 7 bases between. In germline, CDR1 is SQVTM, CDR2 ANQGSEA. The CDR3 is CSVEEGGETQYF. The CDR3 nucleotides read TGCAGCGTTGAAGAGGGAGGCGAGACCCAGTACTTC.

The V gene is TRBV5-1, the J gene TRBJ2-3, with D perhaps matching TRBD1 or TRBD2 (6 bases each). Per the germline V gene, CDR1 is SGHRS and CDR2 is YFSETQ. V was shortened by 4 bases and J by 0 bases, with 21 bases between the two germline ends. The CDR3 sequence is 18 residues long. CDR3 bases: TGCGCCAGCAGCCCCCGGGGGTGGGGGCGCTCTAGCACAGATACGCAGTATTTT. Its protein is CASSPRGWGRSSTDTQYF.

Of note for this clone: One end of the junction does not line up with germline, which may come from a read error. The genes are TRBV13 and TRBJ2-7, with 9 positions matching TRBD1. CDR3 size: 15 residues. Germline-derived CDR1 and CDR2 are PRHDT and FYEKMQ (reference sequence). The CDR3: CASSLGQGRVYEQYF. CDR3 DNA sequence: TGTGCCAGCAGCCTAGGACAGGGGCGGGTGTACGAGCAGTACTTC.